Listed below are T cell receptor beta chains from one sample, sequenced in a study of T cell responses to AZD1222 COVID-19 vaccine. The data were produced by immunoSEQ multiplex PCR, yet TCRdb's version contains in-frame clones alone and is incomplete. In the table there are about 190,000 clones, around 92% of which are singletons. Source: peripheral blood, taken on day 0 of AZD1222 vaccination. The receptor source for this set is an adult in good health. CDR3s include the opening cysteine and the closing phenylalanine or tryptophan. The order of the fields is CDR3 DNA, CDR3 protein, J gene, D gene, V gene, clone size. The D gene is left open where the match is weak. Clone size is not always given. Where it is, it says once, few, many or a class for expanded clones.

DNA: TGCGCCAGCAGCCAAACGATAGGAAACCCGAATGAGCAGTTCTTC; CDR3: CASSQTIGNPNEQFF; J: TRBJ2-1; D: NA; V: TRBV4-1; size: NA
DNA: TGCGCCAGCAGCTCCGTCGTTAATTCACCCCTCCACTTT; CDR3: CASSSVVNSPLHF; J: TRBJ1-6; D: NA; V: TRBV5-1; size: NA
DNA: TGTGCCAGTAGTATGACAGGGGCAACTAATGAAAAACTGTTTTTT; CDR3: CASSMTGATNEKLFF; J: TRBJ1-4; D: TRBD1; V: TRBV19; size: NA
DNA: TGTGCCAGCAGCCCCCGGACAGGGGTATCTTACACTGAAGCTTTCTTT; CDR3: CASSPRTGVSYTEAFF; J: TRBJ1-1; D: TRBD1; V: TRBV9; size: NA
DNA: TGTGCCAGCAATAAACACCCACTGGGGGGCTACACCTTC; CDR3: CASNKHPLGGYTF; J: TRBJ1-2; D: NA; V: TRBV6-6; size: NA
DNA: TGTGCCAGCACCCGGGACCCAGACACTGAAGCTTTCTTT; CDR3: CASTRDPDTEAFF; J: TRBJ1-1; D: NA; V: TRBV2; size: NA
DNA: TGTGCCAGCACACTCCTAGGACTCGTGGGCACTGAAGCTTTCTTT; CDR3: CASTLLGLVGTEAFF; J: TRBJ1-1; D: NA; V: TRBV7-9; size: NA
DNA: TGCGCCAGCAGCTTACAGAGGACCTACGAGCAGTACTTC; CDR3: CASSLQRTYEQYF; J: TRBJ2-7; D: NA; V: TRBV5-1; size: once
DNA: TGTGCCAGCAGCCCAAGCACAGGGGTCTACGAGCAGTACTTC; CDR3: CASSPSTGVYEQYF; J: TRBJ2-7; D: TRBD1; V: TRBV7-2; size: once
DNA: TGTGCCAGCAGTAAGACAGGCCTCAGCAATCAGCCCCAGCATTTT; CDR3: CASSKTGLSNQPQHF; J: TRBJ1-5; D: NA; V: TRBV2; size: NA
DNA: TGTGCCAGCAGCGTAGAGGGACTAGCAAAGACCGGGGAGCTGTTTTTT; CDR3: CASSVEGLAKTGELFF; J: TRBJ2-2; D: TRBD2; V: TRBV9; size: NA
DNA: TGTGCCAGCAGTTCTACTCAGGGGGGCCTCAATCAGCCCCAGCATTTT; CDR3: CASSSTQGGLNQPQHF; J: TRBJ1-5; D: TRBD1; V: TRBV27; size: once
DNA: TGTGCCACCAGGAGTCTCGCGAACACCGGGGAGCTGTTTTTT; CDR3: CATRSLANTGELFF; J: TRBJ2-2; D: NA; V: TRBV6-5; size: once
DNA: TGTGCCAGCAGCCTCAACCGTCGACAGGGCGCTAACTATGGCTACACCTTC; CDR3: CASSLNRRQGANYGYTF; J: TRBJ1-2; D: NA; V: TRBV21-1; size: NA
DNA: TGCGCCAGCGGGGGGGCTACGTCTGAAGCTTTCTTT; CDR3: CASGGATSEAFF; J: TRBJ1-1; D: NA; V: TRBV10-1; size: once
DNA: TGTGCCAGTAAACTGCCCGGGACAGGGCTGTATACCGGGGAGCTGTTTTTT; CDR3: CASKLPGTGLYTGELFF; J: TRBJ2-2; D: TRBD1; V: TRBV19; size: NA
DNA: TGCGCCAGCAGCCCCATGAATGGGGGAACCAATGAAGCTTTCTTT; CDR3: CASSPMNGGTNEAFF; J: TRBJ1-1; D: NA; V: TRBV5-1; size: NA
DNA: TGTGCCACCCAGGGGGGCAATCAGCCCCAGCATTTT; CDR3: CATQGGNQPQHF; J: TRBJ1-5; D: TRBD1; V: TRBV10-3; size: once
DNA: TGTGCCAGCAGCTTAGTTGGCTCCCAAGAGACCCAGTACTTC; CDR3: CASSLVGSQETQYF; J: TRBJ2-5; D: NA; V: TRBV7-9; size: NA
DNA: TGTGCGAGCAGGACAATGAGTCCCGGCACTGAGCAGTTCTTC; CDR3: CASRTMSPGTEQFF; J: TRBJ2-1; D: NA; V: TRBV28; size: once
DNA: TGTGCCACCAGTGATGCGCCTACTAACTATGGCTACACCTTC; CDR3: CATSDAPTNYGYTF; J: TRBJ1-2; D: NA; V: TRBV24-1; size: once
DNA: TGTGCCGGCCAGGGGGTAAGAAACACTGAAGCTTTCTTT; CDR3: CAGQGVRNTEAFF; J: TRBJ1-1; D: TRBD1; V: TRBV11-2; size: NA
DNA: TGCGCCAGCAGCCAAGCCGGACCCCAACGCACAGATACGCAGTATTTT; CDR3: CASSQAGPQRTDTQYF; J: TRBJ2-3; D: NA; V: TRBV4-1; size: once
DNA: TGTGCCAGTAGTATCACAGGAGGCAATCAGCCCCAGCATTTT; CDR3: CASSITGGNQPQHF; J: TRBJ1-5; D: NA; V: TRBV19; size: NA
DNA: TGTGCCAGCAGGGAACGACAAATTTTAGCCAAAAACATTCAGTACTTC; CDR3: CASRERQILAKNIQYF; J: TRBJ2-4; D: NA; V: TRBV5-8; size: NA
DNA: TGTGCCAGCAGCCAAGCACGAGGGGGGCGGAATCAGCCCCAGCATTTT; CDR3: CASSQARGGRNQPQHF; J: TRBJ1-5; D: NA; V: TRBV3-1/TRBV3-2; size: NA
DNA: TGTGCCAGCAGCTTAGTGGAGAACACTGAAGCTTTCTTT; CDR3: CASSLVENTEAFF; J: TRBJ1-1; D: NA; V: TRBV7-9; size: NA
DNA: TGTGCCAGCAGCCAAGTCGGTGGAAGAACTAACTATGGCTACACCTTC; CDR3: CASSQVGGRTNYGYTF; J: TRBJ1-2; D: NA; V: TRBV3-1/TRBV3-2; size: NA
DNA: TGTGCCAGCAGCCAAACTGGCGCGGGGGGCCTTGGCTCCTACAATGAGCAGTTCTTC; CDR3: CASSQTGAGGLGSYNEQFF; J: TRBJ2-1; D: TRBD2; V: TRBV14; size: few
DNA: TGTGCCAGCAGCTTAGGTCCGGGACAGCTAACTAACTATGGCTACACCTTC; CDR3: CASSLGPGQLTNYGYTF; J: TRBJ1-2; D: TRBD1; V: TRBV11-2; size: NA
DNA: TGTGCCAGCAGCCAAGATCGGGTTGGCGAGCAGTACTTC; CDR3: CASSQDRVGEQYF; J: TRBJ2-7; D: NA; V: TRBV3-1/TRBV3-2; size: NA
DNA: TGTGCCAGCAGGGAGCGGGGGCTCTACAATGAGCAGTTCTTC; CDR3: CASRERGLYNEQFF; J: TRBJ2-1; D: TRBD2; V: TRBV6-5; size: NA
DNA: TGTGCCAGCAGCTTAAGGAGGGTGCGGGAGACCCAGTACTTC; CDR3: CASSLRRVRETQYF; J: TRBJ2-5; D: NA; V: TRBV11-2; size: NA
DNA: TGTGCCAGCAGTTTCCCGTCGGCTGGTAGCGAAAAACTGTTTTTT; CDR3: CASSFPSAGSEKLFF; J: TRBJ1-4; D: NA; V: TRBV7-9; size: NA
DNA: TGTGCCAGCTCACCTTGGGACAGCCCTAATGAAAAACTGTTTTTT; CDR3: CASSPWDSPNEKLFF; J: TRBJ1-4; D: TRBD1; V: TRBV18; size: NA
DNA: TGCGCCAGCAGCCCTTCCATGGGGGAAAAACTGTTTTTT; CDR3: CASSPSMGEKLFF; J: TRBJ1-4; D: NA; V: TRBV5-1; size: few
DNA: TGTGCCAGTAGTATAGCGGGGGGCGAGGCCCAAAGGTCACCCCTCCACTTT; CDR3: CASSIAGGEAQRSPLHF; J: TRBJ1-6; D: NA; V: TRBV19; size: NA
DNA: TGTGCCAGCAGTCCAAGGGCGGGCACTAATGAAAAACTGTTTTTT; CDR3: CASSPRAGTNEKLFF; J: TRBJ1-4; D: NA; V: TRBV6-5; size: NA
DNA: TGTGCCAGTAGTCGCAATCGGGATACGCAGTATTTT; CDR3: CASSRNRDTQYF; J: TRBJ2-3; D: NA; V: TRBV19; size: once
DNA: TGTGCCAGCCGGACAGGGAATTTTCGCAATCAGCCCCAGCATTTT; CDR3: CASRTGNFRNQPQHF; J: TRBJ1-5; D: TRBD1; V: TRBV28; size: NA
DNA: TGTGCCAGCAGCTTCGACAAGGCCACTGAAGCTTTCTTT; CDR3: CASSFDKATEAFF; J: TRBJ1-1; D: NA; V: TRBV7-3; size: NA
DNA: TGTGCCAGTAGAAAGGGACAGCAGGAAAGATGGCAGCCCCAGCATTTT; CDR3: CASRKGQQERWQPQHF; J: TRBJ1-5; D: TRBD1; V: TRBV19; size: NA
DNA: TGTGCCAGCAGCTTAGATCACGGGGGGGTAGCTTTCTTT; CDR3: CASSLDHGGVAFF; J: TRBJ1-1; D: NA; V: TRBV11-3; size: NA
DNA: TGTGCCAGCTCTCCTGGGCGGAGCTCCTACAATGAGCAGTTCTTC; CDR3: CASSPGRSSYNEQFF; J: TRBJ2-1; D: NA; V: TRBV7-9; size: NA
DNA: TGTGCCAGCTCACCACCTCTGGCGGGGGCAGATACGCAGTATTTT; CDR3: CASSPPLAGADTQYF; J: TRBJ2-3; D: TRBD2; V: TRBV18; size: NA
DNA: TGCGCCAGCAGCCGTAACCCGGGACAGGGGGTAGGGGCCCAAGAGACCCAGTACTTC; CDR3: CASSRNPGQGVGAQETQYF; J: TRBJ2-5; D: TRBD1; V: TRBV5-1; size: NA
DNA: TGTGCCAGTAGTGGGGGAGGTAAAGGCTACACCTTC; CDR3: CASSGGGKGYTF; J: TRBJ1-2; D: NA; V: TRBV19; size: NA
DNA: TGCGCCAGCAGCCAAGATAGTGGGGGGGGAGGTGAGCAGTTCTTC; CDR3: CASSQDSGGGGEQFF; J: TRBJ2-1; D: TRBD2; V: TRBV4-3; size: NA
DNA: TGTGCCAGCAGCTCCCCAAACACAGGGGGCGACCTGAGAGCCCTCCACTTT; CDR3: CASSSPNTGGDLRALHF; J: TRBJ1-6; D: TRBD1; V: TRBV7-9; size: NA
DNA: TGTGCCAGCAGCCGGGACAGGGCGAGGGAAAAACTGTTTTTT; CDR3: CASSRDRAREKLFF; J: TRBJ1-4; D: TRBD1; V: TRBV7-2; size: NA
DNA: TGTGCCAGCAGTGATAGGAGGGGCGCAAAGACCCAGTACTTC; CDR3: CASSDRRGAKTQYF; J: TRBJ2-5; D: NA; V: TRBV6-1; size: NA
DNA: TGTGCCAGCAGCTCCGCCGGGACAGGGGGTGAAGAGACCCAGTACTTC; CDR3: CASSSAGTGGEETQYF; J: TRBJ2-5; D: TRBD1; V: TRBV3-1/TRBV3-2; size: NA
DNA: TGCAGCGTCGAGGGACGGCTAATGAACACTGAAGCTTTCTTT; CDR3: CSVEGRLMNTEAFF; J: TRBJ1-1; D: NA; V: TRBV29-1; size: NA
DNA: TGTGCCAGCAGTTACTCCGCGGGGGGAACCTACGAGCAGTACTTC; CDR3: CASSYSAGGTYEQYF; J: TRBJ2-7; D: TRBD2; V: TRBV6-6; size: NA
DNA: TGTGCCAGCAGGGGACAGGGGACAGATACGCAGTATTTT; CDR3: CASRGQGTDTQYF; J: TRBJ2-3; D: TRBD1; V: TRBV6-5; size: NA
DNA: TGTGCCAGTAGTATAGCCACAGGGTACGGTGGCTACACCTTC; CDR3: CASSIATGYGGYTF; J: TRBJ1-2; D: NA; V: TRBV19; size: once
DNA: TGTGCCAGCAGAGAACTGGGGGATGAAAAACTGTTTTTT; CDR3: CASRELGDEKLFF; J: TRBJ1-4; D: NA; V: TRBV27; size: NA
DNA: TGTGCCAGCAGCCAAGTGTTGTCGGAACTGTTTTTT; CDR3: CASSQVLSELFF; J: TRBJ1-4; D: NA; V: TRBV3-1/TRBV3-2; size: NA
DNA: TGTGCCAGCGGACAGGGGGGTGGAAACACCATATATTTT; CDR3: CASGQGGGNTIYF; J: TRBJ1-3; D: TRBD1; V: TRBV27; size: NA
DNA: TGTGCCAGCAGTTTTGGGCAGAACACTGAAGCTTTCTTT; CDR3: CASSFGQNTEAFF; J: TRBJ1-1; D: NA; V: TRBV27; size: once